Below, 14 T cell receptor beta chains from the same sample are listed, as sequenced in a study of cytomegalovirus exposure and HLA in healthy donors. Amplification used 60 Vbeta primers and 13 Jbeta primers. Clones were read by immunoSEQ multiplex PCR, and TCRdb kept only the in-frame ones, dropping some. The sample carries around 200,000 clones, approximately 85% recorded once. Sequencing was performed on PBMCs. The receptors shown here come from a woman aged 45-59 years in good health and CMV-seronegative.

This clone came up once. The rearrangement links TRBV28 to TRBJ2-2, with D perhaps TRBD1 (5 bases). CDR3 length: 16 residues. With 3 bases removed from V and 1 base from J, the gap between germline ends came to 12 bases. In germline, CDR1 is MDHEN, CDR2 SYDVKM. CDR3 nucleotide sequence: TGTGCCAGCAGTTTGGCAGGGAAGGGGAACACCGGGGAGCTGTTTTTT. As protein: CASSLAGKGNTGELFF. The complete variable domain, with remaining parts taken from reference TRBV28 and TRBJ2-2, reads DVKVTQSSRYLVKRTGEKVFLECVQDMDHENMFWYRQDPGLGLRLIYFSYDVKMKEKGDIPEGYSVSREKKERFSLILESASTNQTSMYLCASSLAGKGNTGELFFGEGSRLTVL.

The CDR3 spells CASSLTGGPEQFF. In DNA form, the CDR3 reads TGTGCCAGCAGTCTAACCGGAGGGCCTGAGCAGTTCTTC. The rearrangement joins TRBV28 to TRBJ2-1; TRBD2 is a possible D gene (6 bases). CDR1 MDHEN and CDR2 SYDVKM come from the germline V gene. The CDR3 has 13 residues. The V gene lost 5 bases and the J gene lost 9 bases, with 14 bases spanning the gap.

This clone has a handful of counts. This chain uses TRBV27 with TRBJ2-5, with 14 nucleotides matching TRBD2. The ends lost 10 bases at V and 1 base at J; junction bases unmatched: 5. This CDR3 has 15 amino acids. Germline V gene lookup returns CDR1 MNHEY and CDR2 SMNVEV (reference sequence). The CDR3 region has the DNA TGTGCCACCGGGACTAGCGGGAGACCCCAAGAGACCCAGTACTTC. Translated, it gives CATGTSGRPQETQYF.

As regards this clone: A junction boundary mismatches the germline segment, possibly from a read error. The DNA for the CDR3 is TGTTCCAGCAGCTTAGTTACCAGGGTCTCCCCCCCCTATGGTGTCGGCTACACCTTC. Translation: CSSSLVTRVSPPYGVGYTF. The chain has TRBV7-9 and TRBJ1-2, with TRBD1 as a possible D gene (5 bases). There are 19 residues in the CDR3. Germline assignment: CDR1 SEHNR and CDR2 FQNEAQ (reference sequence).

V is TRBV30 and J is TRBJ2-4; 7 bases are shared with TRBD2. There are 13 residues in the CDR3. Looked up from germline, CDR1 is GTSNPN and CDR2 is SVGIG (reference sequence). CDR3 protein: CAHGREGENIQYF. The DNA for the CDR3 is TGTGCTCATGGGAGGGAGGGTGAAAACATTCAGTACTTC. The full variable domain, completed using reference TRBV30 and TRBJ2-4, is SQTIHQWPATLVQPVGSPLSLECTVEGTSNPNLYWYRQAAGRGLQLLFYSVGIGQISSEVPQNLSASRPQDRQFILSSKKLLLSDSGFYLCAHGREGENIQYFGAGTRLSVL.

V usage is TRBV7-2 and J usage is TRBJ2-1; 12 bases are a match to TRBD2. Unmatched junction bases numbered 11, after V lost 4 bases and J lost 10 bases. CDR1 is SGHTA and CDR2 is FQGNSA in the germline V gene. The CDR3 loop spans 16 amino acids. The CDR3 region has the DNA TGTGCCAGCAGCTCAAGACTAGCGGGGGCCCCAGCGGAGCAGTTCTTC. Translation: CASSSRLAGAPAEQFF.

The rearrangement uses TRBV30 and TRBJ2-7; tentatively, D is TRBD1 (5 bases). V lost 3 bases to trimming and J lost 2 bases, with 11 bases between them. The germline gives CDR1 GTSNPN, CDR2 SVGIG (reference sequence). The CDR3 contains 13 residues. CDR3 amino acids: CAWSSGLAYEQYF. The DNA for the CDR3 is TGTGCCTGGAGCTCAGGGTTGGCCTACGAGCAGTACTTC.

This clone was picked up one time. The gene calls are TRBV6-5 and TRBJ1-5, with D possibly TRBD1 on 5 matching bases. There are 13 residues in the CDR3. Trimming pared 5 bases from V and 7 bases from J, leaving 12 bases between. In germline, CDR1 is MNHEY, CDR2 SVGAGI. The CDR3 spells CASSLGGVQPQHF. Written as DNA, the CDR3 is TGTGCCAGCAGTCTTGGGGGGGTCCAGCCCCAGCATTTT.

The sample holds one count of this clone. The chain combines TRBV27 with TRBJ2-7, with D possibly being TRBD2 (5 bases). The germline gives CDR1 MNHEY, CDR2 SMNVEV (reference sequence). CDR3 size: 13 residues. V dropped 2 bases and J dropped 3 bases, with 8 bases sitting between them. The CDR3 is CASSLQRYYEQYF. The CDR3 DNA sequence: TGTGCCAGCAGTTTACAGCGGTACTACGAGCAGTACTTC.

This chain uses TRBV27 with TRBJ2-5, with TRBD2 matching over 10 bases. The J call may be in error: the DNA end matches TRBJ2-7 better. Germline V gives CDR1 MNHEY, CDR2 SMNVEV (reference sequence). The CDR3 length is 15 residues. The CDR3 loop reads CASSATSGISYEQYF. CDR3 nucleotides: TGTGCCAGCAGTGCCACTAGCGGGATCTCCTACGAGCAGTACTTC.

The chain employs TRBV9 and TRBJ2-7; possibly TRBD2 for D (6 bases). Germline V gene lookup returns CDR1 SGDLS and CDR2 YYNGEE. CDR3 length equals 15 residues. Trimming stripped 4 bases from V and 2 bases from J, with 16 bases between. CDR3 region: CASSRGIGSTYEQYF. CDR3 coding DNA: TGTGCCAGCAGCCGGGGGATAGGGTCAACCTACGAGCAGTACTTC.

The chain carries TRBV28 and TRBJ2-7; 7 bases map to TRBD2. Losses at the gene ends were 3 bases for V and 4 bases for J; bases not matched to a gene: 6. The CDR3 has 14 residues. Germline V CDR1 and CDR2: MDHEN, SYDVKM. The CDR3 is CASSFRTRRYEQYF. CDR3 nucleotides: TGTGCCAGCAGTTTCAGGACTAGGCGTTACGAGCAGTACTTC.

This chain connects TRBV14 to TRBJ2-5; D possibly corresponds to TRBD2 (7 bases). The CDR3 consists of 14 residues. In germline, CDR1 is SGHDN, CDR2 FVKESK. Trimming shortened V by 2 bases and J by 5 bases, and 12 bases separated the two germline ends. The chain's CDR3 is CASSQWGGSETQYF. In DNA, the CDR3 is TGTGCCAGCAGCCAATGGGGGGGCTCGGAGACCCAGTACTTC. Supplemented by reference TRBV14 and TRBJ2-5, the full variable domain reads EAGVTQFPSHSVIEKGQTVTLRCDPISGHDNLYWYRRVMGKEIKFLLHFVKESKQDESGMPNNRFLAERTGGTYSTLKVQPAELEDSGVYFCASSQWGGSETQYFGPGTRLLVL.

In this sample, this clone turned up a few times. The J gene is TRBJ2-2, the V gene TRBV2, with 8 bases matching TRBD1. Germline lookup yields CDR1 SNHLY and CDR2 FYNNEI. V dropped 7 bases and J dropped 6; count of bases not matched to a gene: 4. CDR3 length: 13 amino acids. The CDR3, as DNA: TGTGCCAGCACCCGACAGGGGCCCGGGGAGCTGTTTTTT. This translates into CASTRQGPGELFF.